These T cell receptor beta chains were read from a single sample in a study of neurological immune-mediated disorders. TCRdb processed the 5' RACE reads anew with MiXCR; each CDR3 protein has one entry. This table has tens of thousands of distinct CDR3 sequences, about a fifth appearing once. Sequencing input: PBMCs. These receptors all stem from a man in his 60s with HTLV-1-associated myelopathy (HAM/TSP). Each CDR3 is given with its conserved first and last residue. The D gene is left open where the match is weak. Clone size appears in some rows only: once, few, many, or a class for an expanded clone.

TRBJ2-5	few	NA	TRBV21-1	TGTGCCAGCAGCGAAACCTTCCGGGGCTTGGAGACCCAGTACTTC	CASSETFRGLETQYF
TRBJ2-6	many	NA	TRBV5-1	TGCGCCAGCAGCTTGGTTGGCCATCACAGCTCTGGGGCCAACGTCCTGACTTTC	CASSLVGHHSSGANVLTF
TRBJ2-5	many	NA	TRBV19	TGTGCCAGTAGTGGTCAGGGATGGGAGGTAGGGACCCAGTACTTC	CASSGQGWEVGTQYF
TRBJ2-1	NA	NA	TRBV29-1	TGCAGCGTTTTAGCGCGCTCCTACAATGAGCAGTTCTTC	CSVLARSYNEQFF
TRBJ2-7	many	NA	TRBV4-1	TGCGCCAGCAGCCCCCTCGTAGGTGGCGAGCAGTACTTC	CASSPLVGGEQYF
TRBJ2-3	many	TRBD2	TRBV20-1	TGCAGTGCTAGGTCCCATCAGCTAAGCGGGAGCGGCACAGATACGCAGTATTTT	CSARSHQLSGSGTDTQYF
TRBJ1-1	many	NA	TRBV24-1	TGTGCCACCAGTGATCCGGGCACTGAAGCTTTCTTT	CATSDPGTEAFF
TRBJ2-7	many	NA	TRBV7-3	TGTGCCAGCAGCCTCACAGTCCCCTACGAGCAGTACTTC	CASSLTVPYEQYF
TRBJ2-1	many	NA	TRBV29-1	TGCAGCGTTGAACCGGATGGGGCCTACAATGAGCAGTTCTTC	CSVEPDGAYNEQFF
TRBJ2-7	many	TRBD2	TRBV5-1	TGCGCCAGCAGCTTCACCGGGACTAGCGACTACGAGCAGTACTTC	CASSFTGTSDYEQYF
TRBJ2-2	many	TRBD2	TRBV20-1	TGCGTTTGCAGGACTAGGAACACCGGGGAGCTGTTTTTT	CVCRTRNTGELFF
TRBJ2-1	many	TRBD1	TRBV13	TGTGCCAGCAGCCAACACAGGGGGCCAGCGCGCAATGAGCAGTTCTTC	CASSQHRGPARNEQFF
TRBJ2-1	many	NA	TRBV25-1	TGTGCCAGCAGTGCCCTCGGGCGGAGGGTCTCTAATGAGCAGTTCTTC	CASSALGRRVSNEQFF
TRBJ2-7	NA	NA	TRBV10-3	TGTGCCATCAGGGACACCTCCTACGAGCAGTACTTC	CAIRDTSYEQYF
TRBJ1-5	many	TRBD1	TRBV6-6	TGTGCCAGCAGTTATGGGACAGGGGGCAATCAGCCCCAGCATTTT	CASSYGTGGNQPQHF
TRBJ1-1	NA	NA	TRBV18	TGTGCCAGCCAAAAAGGGGATGAAGCTTTCTTT	CASQKGDEAFF
TRBJ2-3	NA	TRBD2	TRBV10-3	TGTGCCATCAGTGGAGGACTAGCGGGATGTACAGATACGCAGTATTTT	CAISGGLAGCTDTQYF
TRBJ2-3	many	NA	TRBV7-9	TGTGCCAGCAGCTTAGTTACGGGAGCAGTAGATACGCAGTATTTT	CASSLVTGAVDTQYF
TRBJ2-7	many	NA	TRBV7-2	TGTGCCAGCAGCCGAAAACGGGGGTTCGGCGACGAGCAGTACTTC	CASSRKRGFGDEQYF
TRBJ1-1	many	NA	TRBV12-3/TRBV12-4	TGTGCCAGCAGTTACAGGGAGGGTCGAGAAGCTTTCTTT	CASSYREGREAFF
TRBJ2-7	NA	NA	TRBV5-1	TGCGCCAGCAGGGCAGTCCAGAGCTCCTACGAGCAGTACTTC	CASRAVQSSYEQYF
TRBJ2-5	many	NA	TRBV29-1	TGCAGCGTTGAGATCTTCCAAGAGACCCAGTACTTC	CSVEIFQETQYF
TRBJ2-5	many	TRBD2	TRBV7-9	TGTGCCAGCAGCTACTCAAAAGCGGGAGTGATGGATGAGACCCAGTACTTC	CASSYSKAGVMDETQYF
TRBJ2-1	many	TRBD1	TRBV20-1	TGCAGTGCTACCGGACAGGAGGATCGATCCTACAATGAGCAGTTCTTC	CSATGQEDRSYNEQFF
TRBJ2-2	many	TRBD1	TRBV5-1	TGCGCCAGCAGCTTCGGGACAGTTGCCTTAGGGACCGGGGAGCTGTTTTTT	CASSFGTVALGTGELFF
TRBJ2-3	NA	TRBD2	TRBV30	TGTGCCTGGAGTGAGGGGACTAGCGGGAGCGCCAGCACAGATACGCAGTATTTT	CAWSEGTSGSASTDTQYF
TRBJ2-1	many	TRBD2	TRBV10-2	TGCGCCAGCAGTCGCGATAGCGGGATCTATGAGCAGTTCTTC	CASSRDSGIYEQFF
TRBJ1-5	many	NA	TRBV20-1	TGCAGTGCTAGAAGCCTGGGGGGTCCCAATCAGCCCCAGCATTTT	CSARSLGGPNQPQHF
TRBJ2-5	many	NA	TRBV3-1	TGTGCCAGCAGCCCGGCAGGCAGGGCAGAGACCCAGTACTTC	CASSPAGRAETQYF
TRBJ2-1	many	TRBD2	TRBV7-3	TGTGCCAGCAGCCTCGGACTAGCGGGAGAGGCTGAGCAGTTCTTC	CASSLGLAGEAEQFF
TRBJ2-3	many	TRBD2	TRBV2	TGTGCCTCCGAGCGGGAGCGGGGAACAGATACGCAGTATTTT	CASERERGTDTQYF
TRBJ2-3	many	NA	TRBV24-1	TGTGCCACCAGTGATTCTTACACATATAGTGATACGCAGTATTTT	CATSDSYTYSDTQYF
TRBJ2-2	NA	TRBD1	TRBV10-3	TGTGCCACCACACAGGGGGCCGGCACCGGGGAGCTGTTTTTT	CATTQGAGTGELFF
TRBJ2-3	many	NA	TRBV20-1	TGCAGTTGCGTGGGGGGACTGGGACGCACAGATACGCAGTATTTT	CSCVGGLGRTDTQYF
TRBJ1-4	many	NA	TRBV20-1	TGCAGTGCTAGAGAAATAGAGCGGAGTCCTAATGAAAAACTGTTTTTT	CSAREIERSPNEKLFF
TRBJ2-7	many	NA	TRBV7-8	TGTGCCAGCAGCTTAGCGTCCGGTGTGGCGCTGGAGCAGTACTTC	CASSLASGVALEQYF
TRBJ1-5	many	NA	TRBV10-3	TGTGCCATCAGAGACGGGACCGAGAGCAATCAGCCCCAGCATTTT	CAIRDGTESNQPQHF
TRBJ2-7	many	TRBD1	TRBV9	TGTGCCAGCAGCAACCGGGACAGGGGCTACGAGCAGTACTTC	CASSNRDRGYEQYF
TRBJ2-6	many	NA	TRBV29-1	TGCAGCGGGATGACAGGCTCTGGGGCCAACGTCCTGACTTTC	CSGMTGSGANVLTF
TRBJ2-7	many	NA	TRBV14	TGTGCCAGCAGCCAAGGGTCGGGCTTCTCTCAGGATGAGCAGTACTTC	CASSQGSGFSQDEQYF
TRBJ1-4	many	TRBD1	TRBV5-1	TGCGCCAGCAGCCCCGGGACAGGGTCTCAGAAACTGTTTTTT	CASSPGTGSQKLFF
TRBJ2-1	many	NA	TRBV10-3	TGTGCCATCAGCCAAGGACAGTATGAGCAGTTCTTC	CAISQGQYEQFF
TRBJ2-7	medium-sized	TRBD1	TRBV28	TGTGCCAGCAGACCAGGTGGGACAGGGTCCTACGAGCAGTACTTC	CASRPGGTGSYEQYF
TRBJ2-7	many	TRBD2	TRBV7-8	TGTGCCAGCAGCTTAGATCGGGGGGGGGACTACGAGCAGTACTTC	CASSLDRGGDYEQYF
TRBJ2-2	many	NA	TRBV6-4	TGTGCCAGCAGTGACAAGGGGGGCACCGGGGAGCTGTTTTTT	CASSDKGGTGELFF
TRBJ1-1	many	NA	TRBV7-9	TGTGCCAGCAGCTTAGCGGCAGGGTTGAACACTGAAGCTTTCTTT	CASSLAAGLNTEAFF
TRBJ1-1	many	TRBD1	TRBV2	TGTGCCAGCAGGACAGGGGACGTGGACACTGAAGCTTTCTTT	CASRTGDVDTEAFF
TRBJ2-1	many	TRBD2	TRBV4-1	TGCGCCAGCAGCCAGGGGGTGACTAGCGGGATTTACAATGAGCAGTTCTTC	CASSQGVTSGIYNEQFF
TRBJ2-7	many	NA	TRBV6-6	TGTGCCAGCAGGCAGGAGCGGGTGCCAATCTTC	CASRQERVPIF
TRBJ1-6	many	TRBD1	TRBV20-1	TGCAGTGCTAGAGATCCTAGACAGGGGTTAGGATCACCCCTCCACTTT	CSARDPRQGLGSPLHF
TRBJ2-5	many	TRBD2	TRBV5-1	TGCGCCAGCAGCCCGGGACTAGCGGGAGAGACCCAGTACTTC	CASSPGLAGETQYF
TRBJ2-3	many	NA	TRBV10-3	TGTGCCATCGGGGACACACGTTCGGCAGATACGCAGTATTTT	CAIGDTRSADTQYF
TRBJ2-2	NA	NA	TRBV5-5	TGTGCCAGCAGCCGGACCGCACGGAGCACCGGGGAGCTGTTTTTT	CASSRTARSTGELFF
TRBJ2-1	many	TRBD2	TRBV5-1	TGCGCCAGCAGCCTAGCGGACTACAATGAGCAGTTCTTC	CASSLADYNEQFF
TRBJ2-7	many	TRBD1	TRBV5-1	TGCGCCAGCAGCCGATCTACGAGCAGACAGGGCAAGCCCTACGAGCAGTACTTC	CASSRSTSRQGKPYEQYF
TRBJ2-3	NA	TRBD1	TRBV6-1	TGTGCCAGTGGGCCGGGACAGATCGCAGATACGCAGTATTTT	CASGPGQIADTQYF
TRBJ1-4	many	NA	TRBV5-1	TGCGCCAGCAGCTCCGGTATTCTCAAAATCTCAACTAATGAAAAACTGTTTTTT	CASSSGILKISTNEKLFF
TRBJ2-7	many	TRBD1	TRBV5-4	TGTGCCAGCAGTCTTCCGGGACAGGGGGCGATTGAGCAGTACTTC	CASSLPGQGAIEQYF
TRBJ2-2	medium-sized	NA	TRBV5-1	TGCGCCAGCAGCTTGACAGGGAACACCGGGGAGCTGTTTTTT	CASSLTGNTGELFF
TRBJ1-1	many	NA	TRBV7-8	TGTGCCAGCAGCTCGTCCCCCGGGCTCCGAAACACTGAAGCTTTCTTT	CASSSSPGLRNTEAFF